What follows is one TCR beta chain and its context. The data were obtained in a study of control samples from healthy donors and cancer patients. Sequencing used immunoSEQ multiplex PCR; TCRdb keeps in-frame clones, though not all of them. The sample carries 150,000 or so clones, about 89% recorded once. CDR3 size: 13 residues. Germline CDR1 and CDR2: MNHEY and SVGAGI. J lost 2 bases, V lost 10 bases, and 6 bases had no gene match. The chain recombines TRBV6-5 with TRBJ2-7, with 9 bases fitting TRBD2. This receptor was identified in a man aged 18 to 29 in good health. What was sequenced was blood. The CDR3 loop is CATRGGGAYEQYF. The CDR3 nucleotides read TGTGCCACTCGCGGGGGGGGCGCCTACGAGCAGTACTTC.